This T cell receptor beta chain was documented in a study of CD8 T cells in Susac syndrome (dated by TCRdb to the late 2010s). General notes on the study: Whether CD8+ T cell activation and differentiation in Susac syndrome was antigen driven was tested using repertoire sequencing. CD8+ T cell repertoire clonality was compared between some 12 healthy donors, roughly 14 Susac syndrome patients and 15 multiple sclerosis patients.

Peripheral blood CD8+ and CD4+ T cells from healthy donors, Susac syndrome patients and multiple sclerosis patients were profiled by high-throughput TCR beta sequencing. The multiple sclerosis controls were treatment-naive patients who had stable or active relapsing-remitting disease and met the revised McDonald criteria. Bulk CD8+ and CD4+ T cells were purified magnetically by negative isolation, whereas CD8+ TEMRA cells were enriched by FACS. Blood was drawn into EDTA tubes, processed within 24 hours, and PBMCs were isolated by density gradient centrifugation. PBMCs intended for TCR sequencing were cryopreserved in liquid nitrogen and thawed later in a water bath at 37 degrees C. A purity of at least 90% was achieved for sorted or isolated CD4+, CD8+ and CD8+ TEMRA cells. RNA was extracted using the RNeasy kit, and about 0.5 to 1 microgram was reverse transcribed with random hexamers. TCR beta CDR3 regions were amplified with the immunoSEQ multiplex PCR assay covering 54 Vbeta and 13 Jbeta segments. Bias from PCR amplification was corrected by using a synthetic template baseline for primer optimization and for computational correction. In the paper's pipeline: Reads were assigned to V, D and J genes according to IMGT and analyzed in immunoSEQ Analyzer, with only productive sequences retained. Clonality was computed as one minus Shannon entropy normalized by log2 of the number of productive unique sequences. For each patient and control, public and private clones were evaluated within the 100 most prevalent clones. Clones were defined as Susac-specific if absent from the healthy and MS cohorts, from 900 to 1,200 published viral clones and from other ImmuneACCESS disease sequences. TCRdb reanalyzed the raw reads on its own, using fastp at Q25 for trimming and MiXCR for clone calling, and kept in-frame beta chains. Rows are combined by CDR3 protein, so each entry shows the most common genes and DNA. TCRdb's processing, not the authors' own work, is the source of the V and J calls. The sample records 75,000 to 95,000 distinct CDR3 sequences, 91% of which are singletons. The leading ten clones occupy around 0.49% of the sample.

The CDR3 contains 13 residues, cysteine and phenylalanine counted. Just the 39-base CDR3 DNA is kept, in frame starting at base 1. The germline V gene sets CDR1 to LGHNA and CDR2 to YSLEER. V is shortened by 1 base, J by 4 bases, and the region joining them spans 6 bases. Here is what the overall study found, with its caveats: The number of individuals in the TCR sequencing and HLA analysis was recognized as being relatively small.

Notes on this clonotype: Its antigen remains undetermined. No base-level quality is on record; no much larger clone is a single base apart.

The sample comprised CD8+ T cells from PBMCs. The TCR comes from a human donor with multiple sclerosis. This receptor chain uses TRBV4-3 and TRBJ2-3, with an unclear D gene assignment. The nucleotide sequence is given as TGCGCCAGCAGCCAAGCGTGGGCAGATACGCAGTATTTT. This sequence encodes CASSQAWADTQYF.